This T cell receptor beta chain was recorded in a study of cytomegalovirus exposure and HLA in healthy donors. The donors belonged to the roughly 130-subject validation cohort, separate from the approximately 670-subject first cohort. Unmatched junction bases numbered 4, after V lost 6 bases and J lost 6 bases. The CDR3 sequence is 13 residues long. Germline loops: CDR1 MNHNS, CDR2 SASEGT. Worth noting for this clone: The antigen is undetermined.

Profiled with immunoSEQ multiplex PCR; TCRdb holds only in-frame clones, not every one. The top ten hold approximately 10% of the sample, which has approximately 150,000 clones, about four fifths seen once. Findings and limits, study-wide: The study listed roughly 160 cytomegalovirus-associated TCR beta chains.

The clonotype comes from a man younger than 40 in good health and CMV-seropositive. Sequenced: PBMCs. The rearrangement links TRBV6-1 to TRBJ2-2, with 7 bases identical to TRBD2. The CDR3 region has the DNA TGTGCCAGCAGGGGGAGGGCCTCCGGGGAGCTGTTTTTT. Protein sequence: CASRGRASGELFF.